The rows below give T cell receptor beta chains drawn from one sample of a study of identical twins. TCRdb processed the 5' RACE reads anew with MiXCR; each CDR3 protein has one entry. Found here are 500,000 or so distinct CDR3 sequences, approximately 22% of them singletons; the top ten hold roughly 0.9%. The sample was also linked to a second study, of T cells expressing NK-cell markers.

Sequencing was carried out using CD4+ T cells sorted from blood. Receptor source: a woman aged 18 to 35 in good health. The CDR3 runs from the conserved cysteine through the conserved F or W. The order of the fields is CDR3 protein, V gene, J gene.

CASSVDRNYGYTF	TRBV9	TRBJ1-2
CASSLFPSLGGTQYF	TRBV7-9	TRBJ2-5
CAISPVSVNEQFF	TRBV10-3	TRBJ2-1
CSARRRESYNEQFF	TRBV20-1	TRBJ2-1
CSARTPKGAGGELFF	TRBV20-1	TRBJ2-2
CASSSPRGITEAFF	TRBV11-3	TRBJ1-1
CASSLADSRNTEAFF	TRBV12-3/TRBV12-4	TRBJ1-1
CASSIEGSKGNTQYF	TRBV19	TRBJ2-3
CASIRGGKAFF	TRBV5-1	TRBJ1-1
CASRADRRETQYF	TRBV2	TRBJ2-5
CATCGTLHTDTQYF	TRBV15	TRBJ2-3
CASSQAMSNQPQHF	TRBV3-1	TRBJ1-5
CATRDQGSTYNEQFF	TRBV24-1	TRBJ2-1
CSASRDNEQFF	TRBV20-1	TRBJ2-1
CASSLRHSNQPQHF	TRBV12-3/TRBV12-4	TRBJ1-5
CASSSNRAGYTF	TRBV5-6	TRBJ1-2
CSARPNRDSGEQYF	TRBV20-1	TRBJ2-7
CASSVEGGLHTQYF	TRBV9	TRBJ2-3
CASGPGTSGGNTQYF	TRBV12-5	TRBJ2-3
CASSPQIEPYGYTF	TRBV9	TRBJ1-2
CSATPPSGPYQETQYF	TRBV20-1	TRBJ2-5
CSAELAGSTDTQYF	TRBV20-1	TRBJ2-3
CASRAGASTEAFF	TRBV2	TRBJ1-1
CSVEGRGAYNEQFF	TRBV29-1	TRBJ2-1
CASSTFKGWVYEQYF	TRBV27	TRBJ2-7
CASSLEVSARNTIYF	TRBV7-9	TRBJ1-3
CSARTGVGYEQYF	TRBV20-1	TRBJ2-7
CASSLASYYEQYF	TRBV12-3/TRBV12-4	TRBJ2-7
CSASPVQERGNEQFF	TRBV20-1	TRBJ2-1
CVKSDLPGTF	TRBV2	TRBJ1-2
CATSWQGDYGYTF	TRBV15	TRBJ1-2
CSARAPGLAGGHSYEQYF	TRBV20-1	TRBJ2-7
CASSRGLAGGINEQFF	TRBV12-3/TRBV12-4	TRBJ2-1
CASSLVLTGAGNEKLFF	TRBV7-9	TRBJ1-4
CSASDVGDTGELFF	TRBV20-1	TRBJ2-2
CASSLNLGDTQYF	TRBV7-2	TRBJ2-3
CASSLSPSGTYEQYF	TRBV12-3/TRBV12-4	TRBJ2-7
CASSTRPIGIPDTQYF	TRBV3-1	TRBJ2-3
CAISETGNTGELFF	TRBV10-3	TRBJ2-2
CASSYGTSGVYSNQPQHF	TRBV6-5	TRBJ1-5
CASSYRINYGYTF	TRBV6-2/TRBV6-3	TRBJ1-2
CASGLTSAYSYEQYF	TRBV3-1	TRBJ2-7
CAISDWQGERRELFF	TRBV10-3	TRBJ2-2
CSALVYEQFF	TRBV20-1	TRBJ2-1
CASSLTGRRSPLHF	TRBV12-3/TRBV12-4	TRBJ1-6
CSVRGLAGRNEQFF	TRBV20-1	TRBJ2-1
CASSPAGGRSYEQYF	TRBV3-1	TRBJ2-7
CATSDTGLGDTQYF	TRBV24-1	TRBJ2-3
CASSGRQGNTEAFF	TRBV2	TRBJ1-1
CASSVWGRTEAFF	TRBV5-4	TRBJ1-1
CASKVGPYGYTF	TRBV9	TRBJ1-2
CASSLVAETEQFF	TRBV11-3	TRBJ2-1
CASSYGAGGMRPLHF	TRBV6-5	TRBJ1-6
CSARGGVAGGVDEQYF	TRBV20-1	TRBJ2-7
CSASRDLRTEAFF	TRBV20-1	TRBJ1-1